This TCR beta chain was recovered during a study of cytomegalovirus exposure and HLA in healthy donors. Findings and caveats of the study: In presence/absence analyses, roughly uniform sequencing depth across donors was assumed. In terms of immune exposure information, only CMV serostatus was available.

Comment on this clone: Its antigen is unknown.

Primers: 60 Vbeta forward and 13 Jbeta reverse. The method was immunoSEQ multiplex PCR; TCRdb's version includes in-frame clones alone and lacks a portion of them. In the table there are 150,000 to 200,000 clones, roughly 80% of which are singletons. Donors had nominal health at sampling but likely had unrecorded immune exposures. The CDR3 has 13 residues. With 8 bases removed from V and 2 bases from J, the gap between germline ends came to 12 bases. The germline V gene has CDR1 MNHEY and CDR2 SVGAGI. Specimen: PBMCs. The sequence derives from a woman under 30 in good health and CMV-seronegative. The chain has TRBV6-5 and TRBJ1-1; D possibly corresponds to TRBD1 (5 bases). CDR3 nucleotides: TGTGCCAGCTGTAGGGGTTTAAACACTGAAGCTTTCTTT. This encodes CASCRGLNTEAFF.